The clone carrying this T cell receptor beta chain was seen only a few times. The sample is drawn from a study of blood T cell repertoires in COVID-19. Background on the study: Acute-phase and convalescent COVID-19 samples originated in the United States, Italy and Spain. T cells, B-cell-depleted T cells, or PBMCs provided the cDNA or gDNA that served as material.

Authors' analysis steps: Reference gene primer amplification in the assay estimated nucleated cell counts. The method was immunoSEQ multiplex PCR; TCRdb's version includes in-frame clones alone and lacks a portion of them. That table furnishes V, J and clone size, whereas the DNA furnished D and trimming. The sample includes about 220,000 clones, approximately 81% of them seen just once. The length of the CDR3 is 14 residues. With V trimmed by 0 bases and J by 5 bases, 3 bases remained unmatched. The germline V gene encodes CDR1 SGHDT and CDR2 YYEEEE. What was sequenced was peripheral blood. This TCR was recovered from a woman of 80 years or more with acute or convalescent COVID-19. J is TRBJ2-3 and V is TRBV5-6; TRBD2 matches at 7 bases. CDR3 DNA sequence: TGTGCCAGCAGCTTGGTCTCGGGGGGAGATACGCAGTATTTT. Translation gives CASSLVSGGDTQYF.